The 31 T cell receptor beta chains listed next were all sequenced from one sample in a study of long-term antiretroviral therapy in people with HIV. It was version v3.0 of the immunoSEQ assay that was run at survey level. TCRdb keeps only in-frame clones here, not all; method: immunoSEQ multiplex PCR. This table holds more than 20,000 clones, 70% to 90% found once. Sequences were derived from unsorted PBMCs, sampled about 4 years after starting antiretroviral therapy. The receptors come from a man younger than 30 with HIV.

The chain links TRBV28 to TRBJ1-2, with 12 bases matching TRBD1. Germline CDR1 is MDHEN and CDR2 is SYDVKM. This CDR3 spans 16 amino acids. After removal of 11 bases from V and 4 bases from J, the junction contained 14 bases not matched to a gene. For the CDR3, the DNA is TGTGCCTCCTATGAGGGACAGGGGGCGATCGTCTATGGCTACACCTTC. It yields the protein CASYEGQGAIVYGYTF.

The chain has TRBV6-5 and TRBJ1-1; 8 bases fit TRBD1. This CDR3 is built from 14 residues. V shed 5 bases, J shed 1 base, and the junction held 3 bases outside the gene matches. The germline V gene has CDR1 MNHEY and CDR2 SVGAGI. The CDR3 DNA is TGTGCCAGCAGTATAGGACAGGGGAACACTGAAGCTTTCTTT. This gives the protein CASSIGQGNTEAFF.

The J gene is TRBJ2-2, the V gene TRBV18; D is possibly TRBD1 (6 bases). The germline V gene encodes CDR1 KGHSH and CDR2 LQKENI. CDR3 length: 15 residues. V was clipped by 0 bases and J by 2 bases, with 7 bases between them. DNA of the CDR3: TGTGCCAGCTCACCACCAGGGACAAACACCGGGGAGCTGTTTTTT. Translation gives CASSPPGTNTGELFF.

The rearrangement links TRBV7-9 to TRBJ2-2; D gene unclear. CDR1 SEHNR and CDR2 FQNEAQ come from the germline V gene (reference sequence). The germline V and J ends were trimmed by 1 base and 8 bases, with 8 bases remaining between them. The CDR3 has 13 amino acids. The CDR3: CASSLVVPGELFF. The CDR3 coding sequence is TGTGCCAGCAGCTTAGTAGTACCGGGGGAGCTGTTTTTT.

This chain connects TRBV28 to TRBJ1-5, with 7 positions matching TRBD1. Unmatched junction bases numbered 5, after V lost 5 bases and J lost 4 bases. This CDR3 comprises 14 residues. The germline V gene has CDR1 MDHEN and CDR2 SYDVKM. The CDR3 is CASSQGGGNQPQHF. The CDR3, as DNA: TGTGCCAGCAGTCAGGGGGGGGGTAATCAGCCCCAGCATTTT.

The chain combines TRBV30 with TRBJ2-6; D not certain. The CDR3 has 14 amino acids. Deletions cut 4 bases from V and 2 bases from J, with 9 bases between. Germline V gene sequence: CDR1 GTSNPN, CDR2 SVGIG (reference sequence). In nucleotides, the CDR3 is TGTGCCTGGACGCACTATACTGGGGCCAACGTCCTGACTTTC. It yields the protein CAWTHYTGANVLTF.

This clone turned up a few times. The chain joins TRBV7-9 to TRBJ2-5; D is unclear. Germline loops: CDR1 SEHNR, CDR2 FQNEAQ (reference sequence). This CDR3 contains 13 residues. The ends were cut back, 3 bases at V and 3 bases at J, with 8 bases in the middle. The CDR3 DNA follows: TGTGCCAGCAGCTTCGATGGAGAAGAGACCCAGTACTTC. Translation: CASSFDGEETQYF.

This chain's CDR3 is CAISYRVDTEAFF. For the CDR3, the DNA is TGTGCCATCAGTTACAGGGTAGATACTGAAGCTTTCTTT. The chain employs TRBV10-3 and TRBJ1-1; tentatively, D is TRBD1 (6 bases). From germline, CDR1 is ENHRY and CDR2 SYGVKD. The CDR3 length is 13 residues. The ends were cut back, 5 bases at V and 5 bases at J, with 12 bases in the middle.

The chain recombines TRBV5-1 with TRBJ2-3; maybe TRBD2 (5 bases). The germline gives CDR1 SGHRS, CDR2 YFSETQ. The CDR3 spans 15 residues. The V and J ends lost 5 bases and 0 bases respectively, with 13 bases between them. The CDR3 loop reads CASSWRSPSTDTQYF. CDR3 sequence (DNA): TGCGCCAGCAGTTGGAGGTCACCTAGCACAGATACGCAGTATTTT.

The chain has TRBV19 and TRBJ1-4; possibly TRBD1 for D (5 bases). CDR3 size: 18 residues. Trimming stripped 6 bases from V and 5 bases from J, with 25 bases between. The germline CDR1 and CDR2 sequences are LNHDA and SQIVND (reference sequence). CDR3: CASSLLYSTGQPNEKLFF. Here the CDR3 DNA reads TGTGCCAGTAGCCTCTTGTACTCCACGGGGCAACCGAATGAAAAACTGTTTTTT.

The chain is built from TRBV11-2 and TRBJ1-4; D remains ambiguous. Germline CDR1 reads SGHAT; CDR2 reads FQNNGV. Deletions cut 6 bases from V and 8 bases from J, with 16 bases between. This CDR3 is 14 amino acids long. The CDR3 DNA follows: TGTGCCAGCAGTCAGGCGTCCCTTTCCGAAAAACTGTTTTTT. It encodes CASSQASLSEKLFF.

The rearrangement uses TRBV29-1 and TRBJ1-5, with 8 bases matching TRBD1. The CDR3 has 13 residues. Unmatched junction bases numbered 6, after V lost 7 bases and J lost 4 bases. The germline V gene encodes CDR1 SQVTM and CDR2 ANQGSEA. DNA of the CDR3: TGCAGCGCCGGACAGGGTTCAAATCAGCCCCAGCATTTT. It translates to CSAGQGSNQPQHF.

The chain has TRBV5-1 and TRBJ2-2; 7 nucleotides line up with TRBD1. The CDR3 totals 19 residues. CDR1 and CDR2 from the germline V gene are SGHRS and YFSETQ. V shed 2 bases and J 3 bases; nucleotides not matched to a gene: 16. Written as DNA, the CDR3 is TGCGCCAGCAGCTTTGGGGGACAGTTAAGAGGAGGAGACACCGGGGAGCTGTTTTTT. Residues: CASSFGGQLRGGDTGELFF.

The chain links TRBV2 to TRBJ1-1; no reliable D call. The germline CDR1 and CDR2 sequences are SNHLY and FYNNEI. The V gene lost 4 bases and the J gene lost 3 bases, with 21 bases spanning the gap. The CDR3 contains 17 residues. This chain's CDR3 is CASSVRDEGYRDTEAFF. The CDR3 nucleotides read TGTGCCAGCAGTGTTAGGGATGAAGGATATAGGGACACTGAAGCTTTCTTT.

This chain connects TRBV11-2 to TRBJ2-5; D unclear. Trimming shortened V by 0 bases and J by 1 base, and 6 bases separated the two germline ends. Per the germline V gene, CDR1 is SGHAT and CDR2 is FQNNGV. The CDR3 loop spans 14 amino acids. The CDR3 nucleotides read TGTGCCAGCAGCTTAGAGGCAGTCCAAGAGACCCAGTACTTC. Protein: CASSLEAVQETQYF.

CDR3 residues: CASSYLDSGQENYGYTF. As DNA, the CDR3 is TGTGCCAGCAGCTACCTAGATTCGGGACAGGAAAACTATGGCTACACCTTC. The chain uses TRBV7-8 and TRBJ1-2; 8 bases agree with TRBD1. The CDR3 sequence is 17 residues long. The V gene's germline CDR1 is SGHVS and CDR2 FQNEAQ. After removal of 4 bases from V and 2 bases from J, the junction contained 12 bases not matched to a gene.

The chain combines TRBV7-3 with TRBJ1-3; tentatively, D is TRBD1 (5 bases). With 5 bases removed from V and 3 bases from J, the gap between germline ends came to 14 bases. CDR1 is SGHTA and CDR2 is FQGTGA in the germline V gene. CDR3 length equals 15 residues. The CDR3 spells CASSPDGGYGNTIYF. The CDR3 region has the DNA TGTGCCAGCAGCCCTGATGGGGGTTATGGAAACACCATATATTTT.

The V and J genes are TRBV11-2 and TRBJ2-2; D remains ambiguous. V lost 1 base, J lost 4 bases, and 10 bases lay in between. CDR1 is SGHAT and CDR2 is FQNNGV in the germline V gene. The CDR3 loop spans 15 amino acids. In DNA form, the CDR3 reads TGTGCCAGCAGCTTAGTCCCCTGGGGCACCGGGGAGCTGTTTTTT. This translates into CASSLVPWGTGELFF.

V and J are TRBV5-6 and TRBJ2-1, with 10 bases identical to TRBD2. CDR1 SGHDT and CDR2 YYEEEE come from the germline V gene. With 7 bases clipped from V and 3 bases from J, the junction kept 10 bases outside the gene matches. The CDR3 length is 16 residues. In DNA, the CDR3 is TGTGCCAGCGGCACAGCGGGGGGGAATAACTACAATGAGCAGTTCTTC. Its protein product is CASGTAGGNNYNEQFF.

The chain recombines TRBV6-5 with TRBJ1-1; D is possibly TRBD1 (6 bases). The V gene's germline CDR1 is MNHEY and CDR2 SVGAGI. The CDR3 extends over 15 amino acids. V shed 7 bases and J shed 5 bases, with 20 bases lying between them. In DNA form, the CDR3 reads TGTGCCAGCAAGAATCAGGGGCCGGTAGGGACTGAAGCTTTCTTT. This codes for CASKNQGPVGTEAFF.

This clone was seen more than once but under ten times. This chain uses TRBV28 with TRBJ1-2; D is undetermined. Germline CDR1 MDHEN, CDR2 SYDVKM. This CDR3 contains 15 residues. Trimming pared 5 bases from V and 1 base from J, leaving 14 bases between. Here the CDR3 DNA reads TGTGCCAGCAGTCCGACACGGGCCGGTAACTATGGCTACACCTTC. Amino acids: CASSPTRAGNYGYTF.

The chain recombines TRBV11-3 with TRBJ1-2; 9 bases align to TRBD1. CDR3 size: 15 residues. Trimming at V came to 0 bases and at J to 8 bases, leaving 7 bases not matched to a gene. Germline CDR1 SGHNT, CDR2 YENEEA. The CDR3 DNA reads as TGTGCCAGCAGCTTAGAGGGACAGGGCACGGGAGGCTACACCTTC. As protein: CASSLEGQGTGGYTF.

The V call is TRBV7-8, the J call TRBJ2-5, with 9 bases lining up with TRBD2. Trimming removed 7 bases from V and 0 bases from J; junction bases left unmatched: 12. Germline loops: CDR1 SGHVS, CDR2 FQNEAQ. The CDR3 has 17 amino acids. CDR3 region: CASINSIVAGDQETQYF. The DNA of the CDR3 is TGTGCCAGCATCAATAGCATCGTAGCGGGGGACCAAGAGACCCAGTACTTC.

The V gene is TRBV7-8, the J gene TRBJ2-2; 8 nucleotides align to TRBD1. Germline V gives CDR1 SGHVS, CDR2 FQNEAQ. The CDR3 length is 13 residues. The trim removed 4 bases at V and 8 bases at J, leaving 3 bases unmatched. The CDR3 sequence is CASSSDRAGELFF. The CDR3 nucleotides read TGTGCCAGCAGCTCGGACAGGGCAGGGGAGCTGTTTTTT.

CDR3 amino acids: CASSEWGTSRDNEQFF. Written as DNA, the CDR3 is TGCGCCAGCAGTGAGTGGGGGACTAGTAGGGACAATGAGCAGTTCTTC. This chain uses TRBV10-2 with TRBJ2-1; 8 bases map to TRBD2. In germline, CDR1 is WSHSY, CDR2 SAAADI. V was clipped by 1 base and J by 5 bases; unmatched bases: 7. The CDR3 has 16 amino acids.

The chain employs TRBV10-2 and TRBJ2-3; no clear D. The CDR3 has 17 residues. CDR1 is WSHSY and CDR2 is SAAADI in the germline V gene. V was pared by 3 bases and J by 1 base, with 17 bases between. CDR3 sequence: CASSDSSPKTRTDTQYF. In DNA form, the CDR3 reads TGCGCCAGCAGTGACTCCTCCCCTAAGACCCGCACAGATACGCAGTATTTT.

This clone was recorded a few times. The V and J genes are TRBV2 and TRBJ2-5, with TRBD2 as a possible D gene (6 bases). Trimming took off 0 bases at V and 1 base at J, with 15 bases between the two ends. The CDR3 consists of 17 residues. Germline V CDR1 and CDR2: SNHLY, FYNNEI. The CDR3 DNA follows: TGTGCCAGCAGTGAAGCGCTCCAGCGGGTGGGCCAAGAGACCCAGTACTTC. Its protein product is CASSEALQRVGQETQYF. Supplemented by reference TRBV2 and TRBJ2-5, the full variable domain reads EPEVTQTPSHQVTQMGQEVILRCVPISNHLYFYWYRQILGQKVEFLVSFYNNEISEKSEIFDDQFSVERPDGSNFTLKIRSTKLEDSAMYFCASSEALQRVGQETQYFGPGTRLLVL.

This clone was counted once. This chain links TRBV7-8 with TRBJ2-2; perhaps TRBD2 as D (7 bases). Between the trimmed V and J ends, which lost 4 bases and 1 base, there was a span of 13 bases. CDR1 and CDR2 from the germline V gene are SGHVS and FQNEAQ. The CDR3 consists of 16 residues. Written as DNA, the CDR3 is TGTGCCAGCAGCTCTAGAGGGGGGGTGAACACCGGGGAGCTGTTTTTT. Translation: CASSSRGGVNTGELFF. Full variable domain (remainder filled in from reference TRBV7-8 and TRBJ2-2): GAGVSQSPRYKVAKRGQDVALRCDPISGHVSLFWYQQALGQGPEFLTYFQNEAQLDKSGLPSDRFFAERPEGSVSTLKIQRTQQEDSAVYLCASSSRGGVNTGELFFGEGSRLTVL.

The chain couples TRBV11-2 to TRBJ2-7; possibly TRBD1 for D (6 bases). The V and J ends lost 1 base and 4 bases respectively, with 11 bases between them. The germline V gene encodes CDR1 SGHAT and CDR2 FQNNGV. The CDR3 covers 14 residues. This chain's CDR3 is CASSLVGRGYEQYF. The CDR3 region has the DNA TGTGCCAGCAGCTTAGTGGGCAGGGGATACGAGCAGTACTTC. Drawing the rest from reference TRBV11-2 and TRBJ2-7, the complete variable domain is EAGVAQSPRYKIIEKRQSVAFWCNPISGHATLYWYQQILGQGPKLLIQFQNNGVVDDSQLPKDRFSAERLKGVDSTLKIQPAKLEDSAVYLCASSLVGRGYEQYFGPGTRLTVT.

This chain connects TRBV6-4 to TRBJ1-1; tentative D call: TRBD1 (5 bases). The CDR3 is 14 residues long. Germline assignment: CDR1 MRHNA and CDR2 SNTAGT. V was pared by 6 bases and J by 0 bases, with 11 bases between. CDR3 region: CASRPDRMNTEAFF. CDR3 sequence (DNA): TGTGCCAGCAGACCCGACAGAATGAACACTGAAGCTTTCTTT.

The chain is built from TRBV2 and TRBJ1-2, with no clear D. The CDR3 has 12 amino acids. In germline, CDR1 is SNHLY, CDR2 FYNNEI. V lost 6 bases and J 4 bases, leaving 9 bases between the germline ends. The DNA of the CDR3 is TGTGCCAGCAGCCTCACGTCCTATGGCTACACCTTC. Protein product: CASSLTSYGYTF.